Shown below are 2 T cell receptor beta chains from a single sample sequenced in a study of molecular identifiers for immune sequencing clone quantification. In TCRdb, the PCR reads were re-called with MiXCR into one record per CDR3 protein. In the table there are 460,000 or so distinct CDR3 sequences, around a fifth of which are singletons. Sequencing input: naive CD8+ T cells from blood, with Jurkat cell RNA spiked in. Sample subset: FACS-sorted CD8+CD4-CCR7+CD45RA+ naive T cells. Source of these receptors: a human donor in good health. Some libraries in this study had Jurkat cell RNA spiked in.

The V and J genes are TRBV12-3 or TRBV12-4 and TRBJ1-3, with D tentatively TRBD1 (5 bases). The ends were cut back, 3 bases at V and 2 bases at J, with 8 bases in the middle. The CDR3 sequence is 14 residues long. The CDR3 DNA is TGTGCCAGCAGTTTGTTGACAGCTGGAAACACCATATATTTT. This codes for CASSLLTAGNTIYF.

In this sample, this clonotype turned up many times. The CDR3 coding sequence is TGTGCCAGCAGTTACTCCGACAGGGCCACTGAAGCTTTCTTT. This codes for CASSYSDRATEAFF. V is TRBV6-2 or TRBV6-3 and J is TRBJ1-1; 7 bases are a match to TRBD1. The CDR3 is 14 amino acids. V shed 0 bases and J 4 bases; nucleotides not matched to a gene: 2. The germline V gene has CDR1 MNHEY and CDR2 SVGEGT.